This TCR beta chain was recovered during a study of cytomegalovirus exposure and HLA in healthy donors. Vbeta (60) and Jbeta (13) primers were used in the PCR. Sequencing was performed with immunoSEQ multiplex PCR; in TCRdb, only in-frame clones are kept and a portion is missing. The table includes roughly 86,000 clones, just over 70% detected once. Germline CDR1 reads MNHNS; CDR2 reads SASEGT. The V gene lost 8 bases and the J gene lost 6 bases, with 17 bases spanning the gap. This CDR3 region has 13 residues. Sequencing input: PBMCs. The chain combines TRBV6-1 with TRBJ2-7; possible D gene TRBD2, 6 bases. The clonotype was recovered from a man aged 60-69 years in good health and CMV-seronegative. CDR3 amino acids: CASAGPSGVEQYF. As DNA, the CDR3 is TGTGCCAGCGCAGGCCCCTCGGGAGTCGAGCAGTACTTC.